This T cell receptor beta chain was recorded in a study of cytomegalovirus exposure and HLA in healthy donors. Study-wide findings and caveats: Among the sequence variants, a highly shared cluster was likely an artifact of sequencing.

The PCR employed 60 Vbeta primers together with 13 Jbeta primers. The method was immunoSEQ multiplex PCR; TCRdb's version includes in-frame clones alone and lacks a portion of them. The data hold 110,000 or so clones, with about 77% observed a single time. The table lists this clone with a few counts. Antigen specificity is unknown. Germline V gives CDR1 DFQATT, CDR2 SNEGSKA (reference sequence). The CDR3 consists of 10 residues. The germline V and J ends were trimmed by 6 bases and 11 bases, with 13 bases remaining between them. The rearrangement uses TRBV20-1 and TRBJ1-1; perhaps TRBD1 as D (5 bases). Material for sequencing was PBMCs. This receptor was taken from a woman aged 25 to 45 in good health and CMV-seropositive. The CDR3 loop is CSALTVGAFF. In nucleotides, the CDR3 is TGCAGTGCCTTGACAGTGGGTGCTTTCTTT.